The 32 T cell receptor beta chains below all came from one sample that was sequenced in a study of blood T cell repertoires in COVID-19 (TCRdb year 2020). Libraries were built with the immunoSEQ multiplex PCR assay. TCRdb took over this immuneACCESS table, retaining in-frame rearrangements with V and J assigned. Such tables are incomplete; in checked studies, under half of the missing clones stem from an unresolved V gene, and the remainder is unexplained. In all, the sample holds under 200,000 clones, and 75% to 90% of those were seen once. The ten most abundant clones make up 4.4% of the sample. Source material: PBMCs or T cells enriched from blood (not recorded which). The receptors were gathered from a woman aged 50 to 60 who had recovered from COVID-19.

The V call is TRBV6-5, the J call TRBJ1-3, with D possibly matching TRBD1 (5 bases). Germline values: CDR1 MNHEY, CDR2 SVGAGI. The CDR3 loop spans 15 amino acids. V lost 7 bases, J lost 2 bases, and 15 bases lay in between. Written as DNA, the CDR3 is TGTGCCAGCACCGAAATGGCCAGGGCTGGAAACACCATATATTTT. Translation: CASTEMARAGNTIYF.

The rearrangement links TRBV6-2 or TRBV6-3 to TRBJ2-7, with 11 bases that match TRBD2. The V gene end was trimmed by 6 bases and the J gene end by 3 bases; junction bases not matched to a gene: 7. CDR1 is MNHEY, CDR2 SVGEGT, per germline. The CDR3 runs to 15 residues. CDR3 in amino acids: CASSPGLAGYYEQYV. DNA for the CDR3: TGTGCCAGCAGCCCCGGACTAGCGGGTTACTACGAGCAGTACGTC.

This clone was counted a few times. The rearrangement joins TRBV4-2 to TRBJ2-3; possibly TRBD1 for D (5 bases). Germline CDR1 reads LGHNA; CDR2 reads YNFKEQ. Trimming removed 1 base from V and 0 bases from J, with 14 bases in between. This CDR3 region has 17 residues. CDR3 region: CASSQVMTDASTDTQYF. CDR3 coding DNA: TGTGCCAGCAGCCAAGTAATGACAGACGCTAGCACAGATACGCAGTATTTT.

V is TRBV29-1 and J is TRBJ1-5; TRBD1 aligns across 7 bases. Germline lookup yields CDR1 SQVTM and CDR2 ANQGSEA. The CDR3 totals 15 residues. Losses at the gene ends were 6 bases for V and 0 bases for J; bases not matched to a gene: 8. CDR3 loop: CSVPGQANSNQPQHF. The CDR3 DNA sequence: TGCAGCGTACCCGGACAGGCCAATAGCAATCAGCCCCAGCATTTT. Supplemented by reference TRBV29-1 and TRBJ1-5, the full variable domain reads SAVISQKPSRDICQRGTSLTIQCQVDSQVTMMFWYRQQPGQSLTLIATANQGSEATYESGFVIDKFPISRPNLTFSTLTVSNMSPEDSSIYLCSVPGQANSNQPQHFGDGTRLSIL.

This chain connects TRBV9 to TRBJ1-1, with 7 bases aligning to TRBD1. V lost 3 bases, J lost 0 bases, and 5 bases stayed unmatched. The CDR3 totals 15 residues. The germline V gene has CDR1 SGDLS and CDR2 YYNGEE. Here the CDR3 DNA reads TGTGCCAGCAGCGCGAGGGGGACAGTGAACACTGAAGCTTTCTTT. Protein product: CASSARGTVNTEAFF.

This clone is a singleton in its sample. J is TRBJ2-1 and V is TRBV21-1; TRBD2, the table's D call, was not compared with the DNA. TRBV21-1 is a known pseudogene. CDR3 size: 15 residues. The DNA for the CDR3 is TGTGCCAGCAGCGGAAGAGCGGGAGGGTATAATGAGCAGTTCTTC. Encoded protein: CASSGRAGGYNEQFF.

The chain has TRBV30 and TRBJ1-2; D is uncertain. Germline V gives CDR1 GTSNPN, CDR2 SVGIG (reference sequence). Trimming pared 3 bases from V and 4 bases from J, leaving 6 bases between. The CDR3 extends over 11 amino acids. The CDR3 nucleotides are TGTGCCTGGAGCGGTACCTATGGCTACACCTTC. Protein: CAWSGTYGYTF.

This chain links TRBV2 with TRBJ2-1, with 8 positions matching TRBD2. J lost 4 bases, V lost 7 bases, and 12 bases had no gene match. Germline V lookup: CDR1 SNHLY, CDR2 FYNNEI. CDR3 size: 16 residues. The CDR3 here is CASILDIAGRYNEQFF. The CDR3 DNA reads TGTGCCAGCATCCTGGACATAGCGGGGCGGTACAATGAGCAGTTCTTC.

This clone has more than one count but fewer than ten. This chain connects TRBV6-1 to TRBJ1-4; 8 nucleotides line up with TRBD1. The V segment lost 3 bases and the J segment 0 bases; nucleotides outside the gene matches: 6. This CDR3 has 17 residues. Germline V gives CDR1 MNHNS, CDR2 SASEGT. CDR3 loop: CASSDRDRSATNEKLFF. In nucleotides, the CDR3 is TGTGCCAGCAGTGACCGGGACAGGAGTGCAACTAATGAAAAACTGTTTTTT.

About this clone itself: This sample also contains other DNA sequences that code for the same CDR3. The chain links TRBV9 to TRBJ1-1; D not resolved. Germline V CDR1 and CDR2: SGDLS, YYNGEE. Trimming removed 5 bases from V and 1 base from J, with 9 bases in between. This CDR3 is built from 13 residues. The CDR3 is CASSVTGNTEAFF. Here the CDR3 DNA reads TGTGCCAGCAGTGTTACGGGGAACACTGAAGCTTTCTTT.

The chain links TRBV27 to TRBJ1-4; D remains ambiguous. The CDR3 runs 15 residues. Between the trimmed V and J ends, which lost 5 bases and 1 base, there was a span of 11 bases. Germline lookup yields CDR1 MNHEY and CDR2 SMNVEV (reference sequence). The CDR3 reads CASSRYSLTNEKLFF. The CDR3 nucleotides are TGTGCCAGCAGTCGCTACAGCCTAACTAATGAAAAACTGTTTTTT.

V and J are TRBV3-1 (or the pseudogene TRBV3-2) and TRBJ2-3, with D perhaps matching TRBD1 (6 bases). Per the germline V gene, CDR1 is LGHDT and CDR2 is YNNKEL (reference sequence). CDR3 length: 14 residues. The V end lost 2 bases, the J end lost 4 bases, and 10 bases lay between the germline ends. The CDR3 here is CASSQRGFPDTQYF. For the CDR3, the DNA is TGTGCCAGCAGCCAAAGGGGGTTCCCAGATACGCAGTATTTT.

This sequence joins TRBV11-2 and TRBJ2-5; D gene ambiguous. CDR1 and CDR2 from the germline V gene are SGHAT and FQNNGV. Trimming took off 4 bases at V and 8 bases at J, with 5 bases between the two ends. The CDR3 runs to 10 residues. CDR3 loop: CASSSVTQYF. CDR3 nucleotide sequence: TGTGCCAGCAGCTCAGTTACCCAGTACTTC.

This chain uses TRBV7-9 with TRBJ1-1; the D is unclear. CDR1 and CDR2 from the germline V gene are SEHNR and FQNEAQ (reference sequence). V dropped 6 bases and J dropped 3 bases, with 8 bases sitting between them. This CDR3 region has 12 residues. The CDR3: CASRPPDTEAFF. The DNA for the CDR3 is TGTGCCAGCAGGCCACCGGACACTGAAGCTTTCTTT.

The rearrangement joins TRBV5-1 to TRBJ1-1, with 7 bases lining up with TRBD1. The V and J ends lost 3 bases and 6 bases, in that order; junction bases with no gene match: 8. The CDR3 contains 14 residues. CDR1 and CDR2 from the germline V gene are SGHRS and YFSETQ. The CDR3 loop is CASSYTGVVAEAFF. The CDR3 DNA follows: TGCGCCAGCAGCTATACAGGGGTAGTTGCTGAAGCTTTCTTT. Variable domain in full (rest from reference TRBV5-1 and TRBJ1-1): KAGVTQTPRYLIKTRGQQVTLSCSPISGHRSVSWYQQTPGQGLQFLFEYFSETQRNKGNFPGRFSGRQFSNSRSEMNVSTLELGDSALYLCASSYTGVVAEAFFGQGTRLTVV.

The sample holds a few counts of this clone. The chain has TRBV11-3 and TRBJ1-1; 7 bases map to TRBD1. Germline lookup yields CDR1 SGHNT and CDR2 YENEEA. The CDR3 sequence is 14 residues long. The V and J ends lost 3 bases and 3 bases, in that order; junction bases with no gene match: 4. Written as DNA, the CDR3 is TGTGCCAGCAGCTTGGGACAGTCGGACACTGAAGCTTTCTTT. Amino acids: CASSLGQSDTEAFF.

As DNA, the CDR3 is TGTGCCAGCAGCTGGGGGACAGGGGAAAAACTGTTTTTT. Translated: CASSWGTGEKLFF. The gene calls are TRBV7-2 and TRBJ1-4; 9 positions match TRBD1. The CDR3 runs to 13 residues. Per the germline V gene, CDR1 is SGHTA and CDR2 is FQGNSA. With 4 bases clipped from V and 8 bases from J, the junction kept 2 bases outside the gene matches.

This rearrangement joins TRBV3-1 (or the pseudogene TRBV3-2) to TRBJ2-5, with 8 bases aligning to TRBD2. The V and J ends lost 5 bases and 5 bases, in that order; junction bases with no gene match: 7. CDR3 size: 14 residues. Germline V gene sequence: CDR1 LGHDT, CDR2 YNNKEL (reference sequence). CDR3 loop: CASSMAGGEETQYF. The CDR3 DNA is TGTGCCAGCAGCATGGCCGGGGGGGAGGAGACCCAGTACTTC.

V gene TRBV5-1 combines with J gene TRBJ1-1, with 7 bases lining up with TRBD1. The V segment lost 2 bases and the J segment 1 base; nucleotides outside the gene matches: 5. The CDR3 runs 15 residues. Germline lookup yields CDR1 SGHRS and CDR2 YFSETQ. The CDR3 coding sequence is TGCGCCAGCAGCTTTATTGCAGGGGGGAACACTGAAGCTTTCTTT. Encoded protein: CASSFIAGGNTEAFF.

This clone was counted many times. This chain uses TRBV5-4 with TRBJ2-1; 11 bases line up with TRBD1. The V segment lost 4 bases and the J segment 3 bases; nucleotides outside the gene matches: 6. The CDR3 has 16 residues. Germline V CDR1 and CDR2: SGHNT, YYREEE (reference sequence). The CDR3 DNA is TGTGCCAGCAGCCGAACCGGGACAGGGGGCTACAATGAGCAGTTCTTC. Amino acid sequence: CASSRTGTGGYNEQFF. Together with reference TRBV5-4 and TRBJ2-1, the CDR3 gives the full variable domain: ETGVTQSPTHLIKTRGQQVTLRCSSQSGHNTVSWYQQALGQGPQFIFQYYREEENGRGNFPPRFSGLQFPNYSSELNVNALELDDSALYLCASSRTGTGGYNEQFFGPGTRLTVL.

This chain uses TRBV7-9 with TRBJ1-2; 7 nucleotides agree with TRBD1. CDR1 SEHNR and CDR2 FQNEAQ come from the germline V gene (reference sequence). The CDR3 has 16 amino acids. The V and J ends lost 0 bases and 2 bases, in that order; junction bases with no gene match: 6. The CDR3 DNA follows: TGTGCCAGCAGCTTAGCGCACAGGGGCGCAAACTATGGCTACACCTTC. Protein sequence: CASSLAHRGANYGYTF.

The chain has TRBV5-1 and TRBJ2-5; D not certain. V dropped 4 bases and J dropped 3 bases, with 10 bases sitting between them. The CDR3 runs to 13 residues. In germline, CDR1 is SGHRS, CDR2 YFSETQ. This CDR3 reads CASSPGRKETQYF. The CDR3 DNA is TGCGCCAGCAGCCCGGGTCGGAAAGAGACCCAGTACTTC.

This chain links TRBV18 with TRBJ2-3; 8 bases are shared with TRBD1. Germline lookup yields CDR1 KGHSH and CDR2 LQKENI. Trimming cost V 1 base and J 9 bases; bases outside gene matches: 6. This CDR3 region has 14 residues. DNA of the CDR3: TGTGCCAGCTCACCACGGCAGGGGGCGGAAACGCAGTATTTT. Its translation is CASSPRQGAETQYF.

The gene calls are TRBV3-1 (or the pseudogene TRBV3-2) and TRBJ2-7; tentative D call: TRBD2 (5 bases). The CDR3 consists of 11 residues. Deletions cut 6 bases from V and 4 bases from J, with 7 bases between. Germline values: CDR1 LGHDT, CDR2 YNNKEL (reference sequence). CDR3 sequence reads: CASRTKYEQYV. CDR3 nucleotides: TGTGCCAGCAGGACTAAATACGAGCAGTACGTC.

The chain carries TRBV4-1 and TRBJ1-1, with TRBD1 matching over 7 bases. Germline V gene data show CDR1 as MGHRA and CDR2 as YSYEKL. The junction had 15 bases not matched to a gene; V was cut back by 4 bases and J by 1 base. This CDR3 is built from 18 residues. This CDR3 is CASSPTEGDRTQNTEAFF. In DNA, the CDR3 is TGCGCCAGCAGCCCGACCGAGGGGGACAGAACCCAGAACACTGAAGCTTTCTTT.

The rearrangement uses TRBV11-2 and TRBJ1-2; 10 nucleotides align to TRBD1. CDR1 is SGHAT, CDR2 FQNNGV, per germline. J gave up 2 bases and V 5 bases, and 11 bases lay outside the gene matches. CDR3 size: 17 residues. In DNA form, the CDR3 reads TGTGCCAGCAGCCTGAGACAGGGGGCTCGTTCGAACTATGGCTACACCTTC. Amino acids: CASSLRQGARSNYGYTF.

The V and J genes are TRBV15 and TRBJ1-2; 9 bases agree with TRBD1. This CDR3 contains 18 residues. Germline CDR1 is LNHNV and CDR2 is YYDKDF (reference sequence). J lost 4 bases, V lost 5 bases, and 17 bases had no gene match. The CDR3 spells CATSADFPGQGGPYGYTF. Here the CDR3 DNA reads TGTGCCACCAGCGCTGACTTCCCGGGACAGGGAGGGCCCTATGGCTACACCTTC.

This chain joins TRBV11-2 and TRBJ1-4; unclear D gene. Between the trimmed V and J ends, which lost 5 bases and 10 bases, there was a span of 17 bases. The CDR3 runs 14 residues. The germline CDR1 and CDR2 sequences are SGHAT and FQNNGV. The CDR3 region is CASSPTDAFGKLFF. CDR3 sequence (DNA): TGTGCCAGCAGCCCTACAGATGCCTTCGGAAAACTGTTTTTT.

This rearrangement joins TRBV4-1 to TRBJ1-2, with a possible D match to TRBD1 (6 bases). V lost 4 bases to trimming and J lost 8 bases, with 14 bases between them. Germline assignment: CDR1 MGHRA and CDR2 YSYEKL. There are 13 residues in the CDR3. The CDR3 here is CASSPETGLGYTF. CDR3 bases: TGCGCCAGCAGCCCAGAAACAGGGTTAGGCTACACCTTC.

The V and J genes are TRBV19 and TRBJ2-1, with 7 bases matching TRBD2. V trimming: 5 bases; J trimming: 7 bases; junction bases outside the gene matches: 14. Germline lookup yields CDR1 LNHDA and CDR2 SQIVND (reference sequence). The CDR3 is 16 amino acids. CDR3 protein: CASSGGGLAKGNEQFF. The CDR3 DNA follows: TGTGCCAGTAGTGGGGGGGGACTCGCAAAAGGGAATGAGCAGTTCTTC.

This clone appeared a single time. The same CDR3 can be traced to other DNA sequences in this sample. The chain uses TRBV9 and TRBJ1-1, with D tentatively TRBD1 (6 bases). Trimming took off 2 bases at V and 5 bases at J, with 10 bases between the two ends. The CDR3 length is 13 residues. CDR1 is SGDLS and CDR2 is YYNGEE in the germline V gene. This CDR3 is CASSVGRGTEAFF. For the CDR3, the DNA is TGTGCCAGCAGCGTCGGCAGGGGAACTGAAGCTTTCTTT.

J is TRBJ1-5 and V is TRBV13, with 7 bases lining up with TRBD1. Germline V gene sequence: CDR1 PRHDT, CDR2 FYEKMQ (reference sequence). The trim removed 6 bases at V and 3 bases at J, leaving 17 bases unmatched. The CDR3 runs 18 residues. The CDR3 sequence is CASSWTGSGSSSNQPQHF. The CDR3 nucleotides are TGTGCCAGCAGTTGGACAGGCTCGGGTAGCAGTTCCAATCAGCCCCAGCATTTT.